This T cell receptor (beta chain) emerged from a study of blood T cell repertoires in COVID-19. Across the whole study: Samples taken during acute and convalescent COVID-19 were collected in the United States, Italy and Spain. From T cells, B-cell-depleted T cells, or PBMCs came the material, which was cDNA or gDNA.

This CDR3 contains 14 residues. Trimming took 4 bases from V and 5 from J; bases not matched to a gene: 6. From germline, CDR1 is MNHEY and CDR2 SVGEGT. In the source study's methods: Amplified reference gene primers provided the basis for estimating nucleated cell counts. This table comes from immunoSEQ multiplex PCR, and its TCRdb copy is limited to in-frame clones, with some not included. V, J and clone size were drawn from that table, and D and trimming were deduced from the DNA. The sample yields about 230,000 clones, approximately 81% seen once. V is TRBV6-2 or TRBV6-3 and J is TRBJ2-7, with 9 positions matching TRBD1. The material sequenced was peripheral blood. The clonotype comes from a man aged 35 to 55 with acute or convalescent COVID-19. The CDR3 nucleotides read TGTGCCAGCAGTTTGGGACAGGGTCGGGACGAGCAGTACTTC. Residues: CASSLGQGRDEQYF.